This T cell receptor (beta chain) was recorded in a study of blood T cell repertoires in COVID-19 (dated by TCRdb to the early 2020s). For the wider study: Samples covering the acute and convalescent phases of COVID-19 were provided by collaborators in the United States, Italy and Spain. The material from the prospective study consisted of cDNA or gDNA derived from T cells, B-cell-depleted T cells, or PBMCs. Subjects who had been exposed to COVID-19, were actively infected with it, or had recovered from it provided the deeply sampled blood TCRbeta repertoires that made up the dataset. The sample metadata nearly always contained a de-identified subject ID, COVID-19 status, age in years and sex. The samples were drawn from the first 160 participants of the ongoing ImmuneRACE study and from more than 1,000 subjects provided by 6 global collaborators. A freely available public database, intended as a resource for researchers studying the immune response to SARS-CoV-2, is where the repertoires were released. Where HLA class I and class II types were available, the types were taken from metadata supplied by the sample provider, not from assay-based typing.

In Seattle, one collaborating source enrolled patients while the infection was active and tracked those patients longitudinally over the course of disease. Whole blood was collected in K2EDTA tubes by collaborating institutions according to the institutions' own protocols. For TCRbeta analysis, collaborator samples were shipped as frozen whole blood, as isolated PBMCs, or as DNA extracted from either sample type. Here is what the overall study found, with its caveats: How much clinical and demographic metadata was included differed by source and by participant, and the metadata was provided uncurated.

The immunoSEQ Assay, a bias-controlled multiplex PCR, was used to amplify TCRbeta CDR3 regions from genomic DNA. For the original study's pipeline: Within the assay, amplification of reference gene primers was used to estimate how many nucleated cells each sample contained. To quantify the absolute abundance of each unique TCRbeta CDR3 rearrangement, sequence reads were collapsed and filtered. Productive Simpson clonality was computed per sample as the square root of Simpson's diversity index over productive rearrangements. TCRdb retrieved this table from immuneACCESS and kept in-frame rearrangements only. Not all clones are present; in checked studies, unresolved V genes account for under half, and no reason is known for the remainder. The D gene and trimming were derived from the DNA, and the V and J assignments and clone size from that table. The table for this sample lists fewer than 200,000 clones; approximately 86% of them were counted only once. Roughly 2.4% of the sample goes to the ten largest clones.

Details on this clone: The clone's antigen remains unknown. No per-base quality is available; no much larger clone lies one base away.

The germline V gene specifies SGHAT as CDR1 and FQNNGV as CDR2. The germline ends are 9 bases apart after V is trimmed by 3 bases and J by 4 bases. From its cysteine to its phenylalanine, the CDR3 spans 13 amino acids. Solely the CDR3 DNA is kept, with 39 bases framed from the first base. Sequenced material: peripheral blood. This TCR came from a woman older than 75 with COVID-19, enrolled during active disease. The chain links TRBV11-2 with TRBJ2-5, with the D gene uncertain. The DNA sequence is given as TGTGCCAGCAGCTTGGCAGGCCCAGAGACCCAGTACTTC. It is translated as CASSLAGPETQYF.